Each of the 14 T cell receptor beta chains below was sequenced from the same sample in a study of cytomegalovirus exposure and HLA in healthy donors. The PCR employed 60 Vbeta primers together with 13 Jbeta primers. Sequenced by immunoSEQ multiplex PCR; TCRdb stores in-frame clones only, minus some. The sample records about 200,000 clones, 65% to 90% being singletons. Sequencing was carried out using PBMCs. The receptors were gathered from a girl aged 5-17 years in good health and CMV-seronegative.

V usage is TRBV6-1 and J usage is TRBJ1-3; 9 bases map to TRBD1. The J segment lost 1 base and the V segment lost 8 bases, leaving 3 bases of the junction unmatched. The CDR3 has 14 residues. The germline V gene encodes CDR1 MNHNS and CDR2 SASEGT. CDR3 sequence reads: CASRGTGSGNTIYF. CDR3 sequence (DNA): TGTGCCAGCCGAGGGACAGGGTCTGGAAACACCATATATTTT.

CDR3 nucleotide sequence: TGTGCCAGCAGTGTACAGGGACAGGGGGCCTACGAGCAGTACTTC. It specifies CASSVQGQGAYEQYF. This rearrangement joins TRBV2 to TRBJ2-7; 11 bases align to TRBD1. CDR1 is SNHLY, CDR2 FYNNEI, per germline. J lost 2 bases, V lost 4 bases, and 4 bases had no gene match. CDR3 size: 15 residues. Using reference TRBV2 and TRBJ2-7 for the parts outside the CDR3, the full variable domain is EPEVTQTPSHQVTQMGQEVILRCVPISNHLYFYWYRQILGQKVEFLVSFYNNEISEKSEIFDDQFSVERPDGSNFTLKIRSTKLEDSAMYFCASSVQGQGAYEQYFGPGTRLTVT.

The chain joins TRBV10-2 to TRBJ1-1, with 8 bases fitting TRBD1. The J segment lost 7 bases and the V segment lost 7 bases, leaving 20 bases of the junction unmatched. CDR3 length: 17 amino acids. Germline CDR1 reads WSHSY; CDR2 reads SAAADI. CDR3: CASTGQGFPLGLNEAFF. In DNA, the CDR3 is TGCGCCAGCACCGGACAGGGTTTCCCCCTCGGACTAAATGAAGCTTTCTTT.

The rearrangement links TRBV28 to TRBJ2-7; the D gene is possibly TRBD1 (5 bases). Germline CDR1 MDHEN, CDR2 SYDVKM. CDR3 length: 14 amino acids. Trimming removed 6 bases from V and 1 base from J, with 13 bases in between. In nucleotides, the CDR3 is TGTGCCAGCAGCCCGAACAGGAATTCCTACGAGCAGTACTTC. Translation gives CASSPNRNSYEQYF.

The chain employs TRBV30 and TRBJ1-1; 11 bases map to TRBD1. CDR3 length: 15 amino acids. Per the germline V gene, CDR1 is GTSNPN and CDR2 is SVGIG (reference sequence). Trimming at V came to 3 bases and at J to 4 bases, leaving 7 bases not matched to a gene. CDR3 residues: CAWRKSGTGGTEAFF. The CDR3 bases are TGTGCCTGGAGAAAGAGCGGGACAGGGGGCACTGAAGCTTTCTTT.

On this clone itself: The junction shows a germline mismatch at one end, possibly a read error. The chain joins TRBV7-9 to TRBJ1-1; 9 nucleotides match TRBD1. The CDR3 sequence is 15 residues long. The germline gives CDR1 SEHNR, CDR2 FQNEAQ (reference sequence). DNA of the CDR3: TGTTCCAGCAGCCCCGGACAGGGGCTGAACACTGAAGCTTTCTTT. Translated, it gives CSSSPGQGLNTEAFF.

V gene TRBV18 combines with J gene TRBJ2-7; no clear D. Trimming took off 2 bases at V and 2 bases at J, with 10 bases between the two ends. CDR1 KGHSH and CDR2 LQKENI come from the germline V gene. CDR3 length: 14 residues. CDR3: CASSPIRSPYEQYF. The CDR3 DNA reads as TGTGCCAGCTCACCAATCAGATCCCCCTACGAGCAGTACTTC.

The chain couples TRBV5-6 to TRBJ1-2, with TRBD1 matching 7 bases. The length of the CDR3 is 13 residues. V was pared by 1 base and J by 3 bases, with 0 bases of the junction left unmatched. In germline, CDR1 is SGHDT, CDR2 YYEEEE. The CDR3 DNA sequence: TGTGCCAGCAGCTTGCAGGGGGACTATGGCTACACCTTC. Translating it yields CASSLQGDYGYTF.

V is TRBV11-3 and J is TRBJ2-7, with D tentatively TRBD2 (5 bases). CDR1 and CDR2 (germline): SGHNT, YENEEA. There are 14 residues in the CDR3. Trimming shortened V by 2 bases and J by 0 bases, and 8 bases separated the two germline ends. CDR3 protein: CASSLSGDSYEQYF. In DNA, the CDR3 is TGTGCCAGCAGCTTAAGCGGTGACTCCTACGAGCAGTACTTC.

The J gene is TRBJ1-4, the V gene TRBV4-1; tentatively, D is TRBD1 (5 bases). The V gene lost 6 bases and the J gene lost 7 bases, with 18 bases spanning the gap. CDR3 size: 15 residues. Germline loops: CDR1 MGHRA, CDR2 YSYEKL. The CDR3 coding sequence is TGCGCCAGCAGTCATACGTCTGGGGGGAGTGAAAAACTGTTTTTT. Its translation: CASSHTSGGSEKLFF.

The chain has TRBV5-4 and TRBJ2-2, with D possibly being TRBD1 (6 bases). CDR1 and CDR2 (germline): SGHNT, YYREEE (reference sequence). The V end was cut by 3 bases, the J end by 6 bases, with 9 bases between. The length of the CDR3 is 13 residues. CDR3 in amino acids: CASSSRGPGELFF. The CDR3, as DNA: TGTGCCAGCAGCTCCAGGGGTCCCGGGGAGCTGTTTTTT.

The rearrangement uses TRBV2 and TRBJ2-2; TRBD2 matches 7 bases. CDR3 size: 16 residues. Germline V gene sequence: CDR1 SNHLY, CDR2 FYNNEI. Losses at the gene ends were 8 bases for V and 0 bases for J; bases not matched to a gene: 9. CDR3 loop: CASLPDGGANTGELFF. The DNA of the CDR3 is TGTGCCAGCCTCCCCGATGGGGGGGCGAACACCGGGGAGCTGTTTTTT.

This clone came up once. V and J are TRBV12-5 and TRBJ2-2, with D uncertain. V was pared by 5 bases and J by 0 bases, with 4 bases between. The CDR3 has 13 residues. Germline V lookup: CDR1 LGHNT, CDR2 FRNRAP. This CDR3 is CASGTSNTGELFF. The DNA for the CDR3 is TGTGCTAGTGGTACATCGAACACCGGGGAGCTGTTTTTT.

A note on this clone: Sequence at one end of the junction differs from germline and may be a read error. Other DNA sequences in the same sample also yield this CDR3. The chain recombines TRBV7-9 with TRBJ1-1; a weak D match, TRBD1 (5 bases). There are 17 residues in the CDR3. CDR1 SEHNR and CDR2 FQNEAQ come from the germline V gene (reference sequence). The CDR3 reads CASSLDRKRRFDTEAFF. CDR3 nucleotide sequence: TGCGCCAGCAGCCTCGACAGAAAGCGTCGTTTTGACACTGAAGCTTTCTTT. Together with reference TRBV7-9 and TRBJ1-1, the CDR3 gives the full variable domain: DTGVSQNPRHKITKRGQNVTFRCDPISEHNRLYWYRQTLGQGPEFLTYFQNEAQLEKSRLLSDRFSAERPKGSFSTLEIQRTEQGDSAMYLCASSLDRKRRFDTEAFFGQGTRLTVV.